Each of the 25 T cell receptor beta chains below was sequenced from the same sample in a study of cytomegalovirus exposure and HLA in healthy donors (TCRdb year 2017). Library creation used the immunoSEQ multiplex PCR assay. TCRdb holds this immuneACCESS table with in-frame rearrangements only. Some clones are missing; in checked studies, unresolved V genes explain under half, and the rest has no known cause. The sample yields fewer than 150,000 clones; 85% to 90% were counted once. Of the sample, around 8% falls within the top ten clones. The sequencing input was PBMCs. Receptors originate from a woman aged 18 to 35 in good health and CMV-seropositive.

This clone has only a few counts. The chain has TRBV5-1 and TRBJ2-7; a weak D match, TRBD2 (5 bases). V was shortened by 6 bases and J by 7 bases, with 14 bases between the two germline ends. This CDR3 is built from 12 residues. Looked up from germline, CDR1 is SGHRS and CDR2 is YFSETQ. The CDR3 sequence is CASIALSGEQYF. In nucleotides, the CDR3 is TGCGCCAGCATCGCCCTCTCGGGAGAGCAGTACTTC.

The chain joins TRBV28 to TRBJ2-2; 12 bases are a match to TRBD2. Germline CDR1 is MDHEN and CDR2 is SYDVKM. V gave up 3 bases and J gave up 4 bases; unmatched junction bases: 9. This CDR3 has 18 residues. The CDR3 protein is CASSFSSGRAVSTGELFF. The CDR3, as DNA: TGTGCCAGCAGTTTCTCTAGCGGGAGGGCCGTGAGCACCGGGGAGCTGTTTTTT.

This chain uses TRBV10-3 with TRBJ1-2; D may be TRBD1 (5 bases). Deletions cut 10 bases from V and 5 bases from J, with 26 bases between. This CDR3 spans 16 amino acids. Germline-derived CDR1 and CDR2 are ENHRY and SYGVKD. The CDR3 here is CATARDREDEGYGYTF. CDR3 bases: TGTGCCACCGCTCGGGACCGGGAGGATGAGGGATATGGCTACACCTTC.

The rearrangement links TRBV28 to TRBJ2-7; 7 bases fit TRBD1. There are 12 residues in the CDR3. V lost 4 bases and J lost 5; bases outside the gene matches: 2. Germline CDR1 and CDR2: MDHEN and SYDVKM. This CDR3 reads CASSYRGNEQYF. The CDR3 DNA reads TGTGCCAGCAGTTACAGGGGCAACGAGCAGTACTTC.

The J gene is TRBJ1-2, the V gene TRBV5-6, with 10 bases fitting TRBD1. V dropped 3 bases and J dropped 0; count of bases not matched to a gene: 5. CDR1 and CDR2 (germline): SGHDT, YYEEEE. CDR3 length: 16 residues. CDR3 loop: CASSWTDRGTNYGYTF. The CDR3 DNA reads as TGTGCCAGCAGCTGGACGGACAGGGGGACTAACTATGGCTACACCTTC. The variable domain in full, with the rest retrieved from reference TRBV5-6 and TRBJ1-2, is DAGVTQSPTHLIKTRGQQVTLRCSPKSGHDTVSWYQQALGQGPQFIFQYYEEEERQRGNFPDRFSGHQFPNYSSELNVNALLLGDSALYLCASSWTDRGTNYGYTFGSGTRLTVV.

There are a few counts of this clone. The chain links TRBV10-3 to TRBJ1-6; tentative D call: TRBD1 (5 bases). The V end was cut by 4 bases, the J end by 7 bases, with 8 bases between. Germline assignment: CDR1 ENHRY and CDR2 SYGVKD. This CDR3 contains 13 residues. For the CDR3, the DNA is TGTGCCATCAGTGGGGACTTGAATTCACCCCTCCACTTT. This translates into CAISGDLNSPLHF.

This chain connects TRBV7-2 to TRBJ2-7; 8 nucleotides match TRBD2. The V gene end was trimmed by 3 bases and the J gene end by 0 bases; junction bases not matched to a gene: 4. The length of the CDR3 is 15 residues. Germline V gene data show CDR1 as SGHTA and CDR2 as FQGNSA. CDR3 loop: CASSFLTSASYEQYF. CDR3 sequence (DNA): TGTGCCAGCAGCTTCCTGACTAGCGCCTCCTACGAGCAGTACTTC. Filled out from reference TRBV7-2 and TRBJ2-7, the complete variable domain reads GAGVSQSPSNKVTEKGKDVELRCDPISGHTALYWYRQSLGQGLEFLIYFQGNSAPDKSGLPSDRFSAERTGGSVSTLTIQRTQQEDSAVYLCASSFLTSASYEQYFGPGTRLTVT.

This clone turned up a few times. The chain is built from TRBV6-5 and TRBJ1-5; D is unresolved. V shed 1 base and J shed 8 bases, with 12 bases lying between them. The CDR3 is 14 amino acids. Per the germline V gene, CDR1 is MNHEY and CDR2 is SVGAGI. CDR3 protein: CASSYFRGREPQHF. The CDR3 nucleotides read TGTGCCAGCAGTTACTTCCGGGGAAGGGAGCCCCAGCATTTT.

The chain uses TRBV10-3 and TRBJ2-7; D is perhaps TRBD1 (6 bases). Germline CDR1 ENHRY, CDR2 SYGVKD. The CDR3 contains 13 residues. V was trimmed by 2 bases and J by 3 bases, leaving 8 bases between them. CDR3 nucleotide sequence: TGTGCCATCAGTGAGGGGGACATCTACGAGCAGTACTTC. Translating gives CAISEGDIYEQYF.

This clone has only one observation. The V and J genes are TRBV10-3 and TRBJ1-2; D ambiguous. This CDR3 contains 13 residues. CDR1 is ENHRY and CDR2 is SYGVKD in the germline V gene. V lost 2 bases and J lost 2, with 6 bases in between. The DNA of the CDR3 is TGTGCCATCAGTGAGGCAGAAAACTATGGCTACACCTTC. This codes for CAISEAENYGYTF.

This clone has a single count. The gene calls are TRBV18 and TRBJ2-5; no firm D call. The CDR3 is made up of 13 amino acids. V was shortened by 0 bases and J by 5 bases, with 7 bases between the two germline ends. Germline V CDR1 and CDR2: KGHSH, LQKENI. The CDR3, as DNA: TGTGCCAGCTCACCACCCTCCTCGGAGACCCAGTACTTC. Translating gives CASSPPSSETQYF.

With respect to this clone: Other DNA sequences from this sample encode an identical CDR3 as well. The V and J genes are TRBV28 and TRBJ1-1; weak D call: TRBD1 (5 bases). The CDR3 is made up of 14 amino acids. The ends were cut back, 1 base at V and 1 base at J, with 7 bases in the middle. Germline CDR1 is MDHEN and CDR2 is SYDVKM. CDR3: CASSLSGGNTEAFF. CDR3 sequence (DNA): TGTGCCAGCAGTTTATCGGGGGGGAACACTGAAGCTTTCTTT.

CDR3 sequence: CASSHGTGPYGYTF. In DNA, the CDR3 is TGTGCCAGCAGCCACGGGACAGGACCCTATGGCTACACCTTC. The rearrangement joins TRBV7-2 to TRBJ1-2; 8 positions match TRBD1. CDR3 length equals 14 residues. The V gene's germline CDR1 is SGHTA and CDR2 FQGNSA. Trimming cost V 5 bases and J 4 bases; bases outside gene matches: 6.

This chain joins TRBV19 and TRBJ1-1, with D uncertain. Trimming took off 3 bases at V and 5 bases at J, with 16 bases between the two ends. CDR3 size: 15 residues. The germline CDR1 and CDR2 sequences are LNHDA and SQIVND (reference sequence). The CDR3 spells CASSMAWSGGTEAFF. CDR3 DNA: TGTGCCAGTAGTATGGCCTGGTCGGGAGGGACTGAAGCTTTCTTT.

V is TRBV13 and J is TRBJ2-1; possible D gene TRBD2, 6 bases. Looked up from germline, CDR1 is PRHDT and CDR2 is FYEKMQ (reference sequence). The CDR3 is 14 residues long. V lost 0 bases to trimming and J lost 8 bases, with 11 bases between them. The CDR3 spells CASSLGGGIDEQFF. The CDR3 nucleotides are TGTGCCAGCAGCTTAGGGGGCGGGATTGATGAGCAGTTCTTC.

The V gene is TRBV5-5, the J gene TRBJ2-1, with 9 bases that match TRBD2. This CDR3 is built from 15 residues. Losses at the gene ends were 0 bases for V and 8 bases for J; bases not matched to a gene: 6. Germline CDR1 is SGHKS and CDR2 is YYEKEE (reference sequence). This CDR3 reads CASSLGLAEADEQFF. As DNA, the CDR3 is TGTGCCAGCAGCTTGGGACTAGCGGAAGCCGATGAGCAGTTCTTC. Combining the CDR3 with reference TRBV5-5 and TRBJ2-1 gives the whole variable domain DAGVTQSPTHLIKTRGQQVTLRCSPISGHKSVSWYQQVLGQGPQFIFQYYEKEERGRGNFPDRFSARQFPNYSSELNVNALLLGDSALYLCASSLGLAEADEQFFGPGTRLTVL.

The CDR3 DNA reads TGTGCCAGCAGCTTAGCGGCGGCAGGGGTGGGACAGCCCCAGCATTTT. This gives the protein CASSLAAAGVGQPQHF. The chain links TRBV7-2 to TRBJ1-5, with a tentative D call TRBD1 (6 bases). The V and J ends lost 0 bases and 7 bases respectively, with 16 bases between them. The CDR3 loop spans 16 amino acids. CDR1 SGHTA and CDR2 FQGNSA come from the germline V gene.

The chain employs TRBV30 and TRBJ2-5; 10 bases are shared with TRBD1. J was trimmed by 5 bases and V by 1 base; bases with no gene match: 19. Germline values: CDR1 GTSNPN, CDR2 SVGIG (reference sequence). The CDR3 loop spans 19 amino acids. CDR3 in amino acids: CAWSGELRDRGDSGETQYF. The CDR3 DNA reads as TGTGCCTGGAGTGGTGAACTCCGGGACAGGGGCGACTCGGGGGAGACCCAGTACTTC.

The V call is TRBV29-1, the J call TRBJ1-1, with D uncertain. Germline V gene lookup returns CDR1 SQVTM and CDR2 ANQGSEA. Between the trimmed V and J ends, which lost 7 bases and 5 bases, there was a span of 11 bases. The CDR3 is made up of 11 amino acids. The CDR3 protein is CSGAEETEAFF. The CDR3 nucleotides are TGCAGCGGCGCAGAGGAAACTGAAGCTTTCTTT.

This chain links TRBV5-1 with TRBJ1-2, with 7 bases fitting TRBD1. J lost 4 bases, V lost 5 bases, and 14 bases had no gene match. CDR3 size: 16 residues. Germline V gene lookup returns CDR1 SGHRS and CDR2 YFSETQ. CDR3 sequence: CASRSDMTGRSYGYTF. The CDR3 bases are TGCGCCAGCAGGTCCGATATGACAGGGCGCAGCTATGGCTACACCTTC.

Written as DNA, the CDR3 is TGTGCCAGCAGCTTAGGCCCCGACAGGGAAGCTTTCTTT. Translating it yields CASSLGPDREAFF. This chain uses TRBV11-2 with TRBJ1-1; the D gene is possibly TRBD1 (6 bases). The CDR3 is 13 residues long. Germline V gene lookup returns CDR1 SGHAT and CDR2 FQNNGV. The germline V and J ends were trimmed by 1 base and 8 bases, with 11 bases remaining between them.

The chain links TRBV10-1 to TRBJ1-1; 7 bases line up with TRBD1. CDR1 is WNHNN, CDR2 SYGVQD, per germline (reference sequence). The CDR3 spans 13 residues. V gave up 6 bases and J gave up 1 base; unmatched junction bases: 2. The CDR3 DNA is TGCGCCAGCAGAGGACAGGCGAACACTGAAGCTTTCTTT. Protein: CASRGQANTEAFF.

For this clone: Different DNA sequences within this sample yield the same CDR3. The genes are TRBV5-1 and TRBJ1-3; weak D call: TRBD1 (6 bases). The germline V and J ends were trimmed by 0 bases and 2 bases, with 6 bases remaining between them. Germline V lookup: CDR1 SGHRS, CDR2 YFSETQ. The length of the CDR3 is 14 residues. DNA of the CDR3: TGCGCCAGCAGCTTGGACAGGGCTGGAAACACCATATATTTT. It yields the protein CASSLDRAGNTIYF. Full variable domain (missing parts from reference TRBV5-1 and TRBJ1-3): KAGVTQTPRYLIKTRGQQVTLSCSPISGHRSVSWYQQTPGQGLQFLFEYFSETQRNKGNFPGRFSGRQFSNSRSEMNVSTLELGDSALYLCASSLDRAGNTIYFGEGSWLTVV.

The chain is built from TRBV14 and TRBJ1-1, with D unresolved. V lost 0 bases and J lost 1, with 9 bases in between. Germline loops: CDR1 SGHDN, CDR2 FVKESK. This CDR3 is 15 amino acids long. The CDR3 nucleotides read TGTGCCAGCAGCCAAGATCCACGAGCGAACACTGAAGCTTTCTTT. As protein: CASSQDPRANTEAFF. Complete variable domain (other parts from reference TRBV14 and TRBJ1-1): EAGVTQFPSHSVIEKGQTVTLRCDPISGHDNLYWYRRVMGKEIKFLLHFVKESKQDESGMPNNRFLAERTGGTYSTLKVQPAELEDSGVYFCASSQDPRANTEAFFGQGTRLTVV.

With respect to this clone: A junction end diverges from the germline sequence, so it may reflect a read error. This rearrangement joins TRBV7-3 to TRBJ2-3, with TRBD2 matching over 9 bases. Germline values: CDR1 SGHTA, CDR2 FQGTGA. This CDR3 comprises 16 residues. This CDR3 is CASSPGPSGVLSGSSF. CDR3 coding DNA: TGTGCCAGCAGCCCCGGGCCTAGCGGGGTCCTCTCCGGCTCCTCGTTT.